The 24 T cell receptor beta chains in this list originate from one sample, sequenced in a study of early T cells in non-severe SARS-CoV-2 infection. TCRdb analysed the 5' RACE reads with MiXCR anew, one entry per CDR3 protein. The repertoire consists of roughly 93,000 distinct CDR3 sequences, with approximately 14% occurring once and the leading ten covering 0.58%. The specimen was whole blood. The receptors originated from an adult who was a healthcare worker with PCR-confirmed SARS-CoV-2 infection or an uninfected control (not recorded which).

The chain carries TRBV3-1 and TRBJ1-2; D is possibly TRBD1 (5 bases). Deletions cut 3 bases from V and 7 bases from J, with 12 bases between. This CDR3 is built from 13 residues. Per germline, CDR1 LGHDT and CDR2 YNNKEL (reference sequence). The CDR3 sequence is CASSQGPFAGYTF. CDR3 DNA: TGTGCCAGCAGCCAGGGACCCTTTGCTGGCTACACCTTC.

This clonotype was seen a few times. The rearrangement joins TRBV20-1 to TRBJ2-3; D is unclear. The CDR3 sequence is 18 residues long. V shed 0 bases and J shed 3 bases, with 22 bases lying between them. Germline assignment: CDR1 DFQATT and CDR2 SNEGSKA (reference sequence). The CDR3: CSARDSREYVKGTDTQYF. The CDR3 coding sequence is TGCAGTGCTAGAGATTCGAGAGAATATGTTAAGGGTACAGATACGCAGTATTTT.

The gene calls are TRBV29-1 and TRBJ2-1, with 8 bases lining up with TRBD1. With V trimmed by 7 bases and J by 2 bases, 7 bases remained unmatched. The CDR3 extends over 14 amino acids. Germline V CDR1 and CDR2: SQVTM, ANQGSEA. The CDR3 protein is CSAWQGAAYNEQFF. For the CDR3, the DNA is TGCAGCGCTTGGCAGGGGGCGGCCTACAATGAGCAGTTCTTC.

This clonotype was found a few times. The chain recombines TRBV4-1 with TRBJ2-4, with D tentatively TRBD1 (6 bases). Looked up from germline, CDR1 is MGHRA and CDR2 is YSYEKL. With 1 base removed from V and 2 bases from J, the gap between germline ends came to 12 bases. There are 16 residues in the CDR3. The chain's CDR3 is CASSQAPGDSKNIQYF. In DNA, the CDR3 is TGCGCCAGCAGCCAAGCACCAGGGGATTCCAAAAACATTCAGTACTTC.

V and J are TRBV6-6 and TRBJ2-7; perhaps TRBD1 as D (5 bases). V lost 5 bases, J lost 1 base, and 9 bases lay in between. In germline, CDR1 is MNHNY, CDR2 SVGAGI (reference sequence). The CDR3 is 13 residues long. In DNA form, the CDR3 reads TGTGCCAGCAGTGCCCAGGGTTCCTACGAGCAGTACGTC. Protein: CASSAQGSYEQYV.

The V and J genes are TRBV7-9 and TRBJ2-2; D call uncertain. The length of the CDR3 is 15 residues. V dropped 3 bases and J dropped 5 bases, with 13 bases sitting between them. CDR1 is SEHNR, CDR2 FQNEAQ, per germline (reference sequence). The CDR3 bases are TGTGCCAGCAGCTTTCGAGGAAATAAGACCGGGGAGCTGTTTTTT. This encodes CASSFRGNKTGELFF.

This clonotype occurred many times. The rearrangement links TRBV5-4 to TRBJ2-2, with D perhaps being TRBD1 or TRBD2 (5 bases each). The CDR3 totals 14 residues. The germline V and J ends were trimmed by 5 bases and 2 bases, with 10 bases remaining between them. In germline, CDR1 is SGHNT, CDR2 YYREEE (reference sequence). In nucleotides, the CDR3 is TGTGCCAGCAGTTGGGACGCCAACACCGGGGAGCTGTTTTTT. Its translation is CASSWDANTGELFF.

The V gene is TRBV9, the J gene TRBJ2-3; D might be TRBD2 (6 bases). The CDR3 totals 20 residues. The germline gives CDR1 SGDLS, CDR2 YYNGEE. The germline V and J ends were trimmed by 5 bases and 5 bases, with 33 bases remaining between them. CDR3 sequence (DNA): TGTGCCAGCAGTTATGGGGCCGGGGGTCACGAGGGAAAGGTTCGAGATACGCAGTATTTT. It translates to CASSYGAGGHEGKVRDTQYF. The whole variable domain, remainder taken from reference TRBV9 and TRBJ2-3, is DSGVTQTPKHLITATGQRVTLRCSPRSGDLSVYWYQQSLDQGLQFLIQYYNGEERAKGNILERFSAQQFPDLHSELNLSSLELGDSALYFCASSYGAGGHEGKVRDTQYFGPGTRLTVL.

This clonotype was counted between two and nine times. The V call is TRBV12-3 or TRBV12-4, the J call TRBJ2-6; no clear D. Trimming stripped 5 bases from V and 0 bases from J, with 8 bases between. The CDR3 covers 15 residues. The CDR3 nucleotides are TGTGCCAGCAGTGAATATAACTCTGGGGCCAACGTCCTGACTTTC. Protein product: CASSEYNSGANVLTF.

The CDR3 DNA sequence: TGTGCCAGCAGCCAGGGCTTGGACAGTGCCGAAGCTTTCTTT. This encodes CASSQGLDSAEAFF. This sequence joins TRBV11-2 and TRBJ1-1, with D possibly matching TRBD1 (6 bases). The germline V and J ends were trimmed by 5 bases and 8 bases, with 18 bases remaining between them. The CDR3 is made up of 14 amino acids. Germline V CDR1 and CDR2: SGHAT, FQNNGV.

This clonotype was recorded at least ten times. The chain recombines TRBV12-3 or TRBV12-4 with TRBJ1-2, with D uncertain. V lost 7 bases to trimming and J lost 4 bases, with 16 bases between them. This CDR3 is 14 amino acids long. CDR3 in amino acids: CASTKLVYSYGYTF. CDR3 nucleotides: TGTGCCAGCACCAAACTTGTCTATTCCTATGGCTACACCTTC.

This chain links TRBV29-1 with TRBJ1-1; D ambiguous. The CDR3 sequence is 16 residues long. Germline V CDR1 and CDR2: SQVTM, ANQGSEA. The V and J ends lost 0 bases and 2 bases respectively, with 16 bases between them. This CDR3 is CSVEEKGWYLNTEAFF. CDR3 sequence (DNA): TGCAGCGTTGAAGAAAAAGGGTGGTACCTAAACACTGAAGCTTTCTTT.

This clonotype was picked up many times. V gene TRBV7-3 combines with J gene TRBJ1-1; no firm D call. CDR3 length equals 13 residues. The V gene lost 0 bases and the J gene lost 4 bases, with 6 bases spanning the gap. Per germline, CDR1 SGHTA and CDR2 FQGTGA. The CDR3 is CASSLTLTTEAFF. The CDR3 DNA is TGTGCCAGCAGCTTAACGTTAACCACTGAAGCTTTCTTT.

CDR3 sequence reads: CASSLAPDPPLHF. CDR3 nucleotides: TGTGCCAGCAGCTTAGCGCCAGATCCACCCCTCCACTTT. The chain employs TRBV7-9 and TRBJ1-6; no clear D gene. Trimming pared 0 bases from V and 11 bases from J, leaving 8 bases between. The CDR3 loop spans 13 amino acids. Germline CDR1 and CDR2: SEHNR and FQNEAQ (reference sequence).

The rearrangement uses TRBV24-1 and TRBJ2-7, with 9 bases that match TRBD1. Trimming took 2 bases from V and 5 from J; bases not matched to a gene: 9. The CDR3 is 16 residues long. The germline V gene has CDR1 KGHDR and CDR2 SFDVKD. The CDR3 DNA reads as TGTGCCACCAGTGATTGTTCCACGGGACAGGGAAACGAGCAGTACGTC. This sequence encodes CATSDCSTGQGNEQYV.

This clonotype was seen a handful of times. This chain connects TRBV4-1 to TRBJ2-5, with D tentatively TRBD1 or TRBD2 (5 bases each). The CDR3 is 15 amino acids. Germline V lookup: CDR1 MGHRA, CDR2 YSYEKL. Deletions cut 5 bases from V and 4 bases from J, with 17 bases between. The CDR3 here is CASSYGTKARETQYF. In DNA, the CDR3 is TGCGCCAGCAGCTATGGGACCAAAGCGCGAGAGACCCAGTACTTC.

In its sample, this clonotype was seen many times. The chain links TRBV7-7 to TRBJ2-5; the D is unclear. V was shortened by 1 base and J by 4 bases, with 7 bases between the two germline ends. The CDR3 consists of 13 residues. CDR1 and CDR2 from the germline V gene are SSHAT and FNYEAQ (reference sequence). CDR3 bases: TGTGCCAGCAGCTTAGGACCCCGAGAGACCCAGTACTTC. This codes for CASSLGPRETQYF.

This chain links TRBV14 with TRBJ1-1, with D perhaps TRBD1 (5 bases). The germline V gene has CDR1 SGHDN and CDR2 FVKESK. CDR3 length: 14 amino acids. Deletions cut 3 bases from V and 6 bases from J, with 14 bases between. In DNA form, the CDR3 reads TGTGCCAGCAGCCAGGCTAATCGGGACGCTGAAGCTTTCTTT. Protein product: CASSQANRDAEAFF.

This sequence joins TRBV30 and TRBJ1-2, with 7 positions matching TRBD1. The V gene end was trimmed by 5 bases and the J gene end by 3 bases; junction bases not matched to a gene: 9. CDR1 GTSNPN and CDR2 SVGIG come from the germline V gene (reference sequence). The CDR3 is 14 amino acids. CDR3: CAWVETGTDYGYTF. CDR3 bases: TGTGCCTGGGTAGAAACCGGGACAGACTATGGCTACACCTTC.

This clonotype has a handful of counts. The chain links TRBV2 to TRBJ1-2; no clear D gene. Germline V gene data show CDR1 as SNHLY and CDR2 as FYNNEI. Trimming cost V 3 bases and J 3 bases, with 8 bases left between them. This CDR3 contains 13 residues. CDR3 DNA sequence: TGTGCCAGCAGTGAGAGGGAGGACTATGGCTACACCTTC. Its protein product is CASSEREDYGYTF.

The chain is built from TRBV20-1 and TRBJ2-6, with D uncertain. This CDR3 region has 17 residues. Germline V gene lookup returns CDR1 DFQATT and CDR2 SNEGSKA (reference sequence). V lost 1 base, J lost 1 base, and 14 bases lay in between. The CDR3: CSARVDVALSGANVLTF. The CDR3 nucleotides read TGCAGTGCTAGAGTGGACGTGGCCCTTTCTGGGGCCAACGTCCTGACTTTC.

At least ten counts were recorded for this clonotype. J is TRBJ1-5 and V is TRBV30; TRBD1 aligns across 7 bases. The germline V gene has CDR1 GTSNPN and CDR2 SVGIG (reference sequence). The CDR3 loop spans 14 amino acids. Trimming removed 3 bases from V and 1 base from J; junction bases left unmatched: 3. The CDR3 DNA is TGTGCCTGGAGCCCGGGACAGAGCAATCAGCCCCAGCATTTT. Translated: CAWSPGQSNQPQHF.

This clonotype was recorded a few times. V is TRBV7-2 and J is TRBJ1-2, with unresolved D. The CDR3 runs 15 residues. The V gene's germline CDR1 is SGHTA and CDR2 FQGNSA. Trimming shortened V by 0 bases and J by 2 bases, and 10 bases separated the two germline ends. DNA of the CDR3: TGTGCCAGCAGCTTAGCGATCGACCCGAACTATGGCTACACCTTC. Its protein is CASSLAIDPNYGYTF.

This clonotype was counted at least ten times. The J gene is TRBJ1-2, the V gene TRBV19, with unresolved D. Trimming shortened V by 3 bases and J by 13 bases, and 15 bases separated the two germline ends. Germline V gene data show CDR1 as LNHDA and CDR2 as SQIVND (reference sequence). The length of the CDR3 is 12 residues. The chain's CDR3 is CASSIPSGSCTF. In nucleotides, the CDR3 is TGTGCCAGTAGTATCCCCTCTGGAAGTTGCACCTTC.